Following are 12 T cell receptor beta chains from one sample sequenced in a study of sequential checkpoint blockade in melanoma (dated by TCRdb to between 2018 and 2021). Libraries came from the immunoSEQ multiplex PCR assay. In TCRdb, the immuneACCESS table is reduced to in-frame sequences with V and J assigned. These tables do not hold every clone; where another copy was compared, an unresolved V gene accounts for under half, and the others remain unexplained. This sample has 10,000 to 11,000 clones in its table, and roughly 80% of those were observed once. Around an eighth of the sample belongs to the ten largest clones. The sample's treatment or condition label, decoded: randomized to nivolumab then ipilimumab (arm A) or the reverse (arm B). The sample in question was CD8+ T cells sorted from blood (inferred from file names), obtained from a patient given nivolumab and ipilimumab in sequence. The receptors come from a human donor with melanoma.

The V call is TRBV30, the J call TRBJ2-1; 13 bases match TRBD2. Per germline, CDR1 GTSNPN and CDR2 SVGIG (reference sequence). J was trimmed by 8 bases and V by 5 bases; bases with no gene match: 9. There are 15 residues in the CDR3. The chain's CDR3 is CAWAFGTSGIDEQFF. CDR3 DNA sequence: TGTGCCTGGGCGTTCGGGACTAGCGGGATAGATGAGCAGTTCTTC.

The table lists this clone with a few counts. The J gene is TRBJ2-5, the V gene TRBV27; 12 nucleotides agree with TRBD2. J gave up 1 base and V 2 bases, and 2 bases lay outside the gene matches. The CDR3 consists of 16 residues. CDR1 MNHEY and CDR2 SMNVEV come from the germline V gene (reference sequence). CDR3 sequence (DNA): TGTGCCAGCAGTTTAGGGACTAGCGGGCTCCAAGAGACCCAGTACTTC. Residues: CASSLGTSGLQETQYF.

The V gene is TRBV27, the J gene TRBJ2-7; possibly TRBD1 for D (6 bases). The CDR3 runs 14 residues. V was pared by 2 bases and J by 2 bases, with 10 bases between. Germline lookup yields CDR1 MNHEY and CDR2 SMNVEV (reference sequence). The CDR3 DNA is TGTGCCAGCAGTTTAACAGGGACGACCTACGAGCAGTACTTC. This encodes CASSLTGTTYEQYF.

The CDR3 reads CASSSLAGADEQYF. As DNA, the CDR3 is TGTGCCAGCAGCTCTTTAGCGGGAGCGGACGAGCAGTACTTC. The J gene is TRBJ2-7, the V gene TRBV7-8; TRBD2 matches 9 bases. Germline V gives CDR1 SGHVS, CDR2 FQNEAQ. The ends lost 4 bases at V and 5 bases at J; junction bases unmatched: 6. This CDR3 is 14 amino acids long.

The V call is TRBV28, the J call TRBJ2-7; a weak D match, TRBD1 (5 bases). Germline V gene lookup returns CDR1 MDHEN and CDR2 SYDVKM. This CDR3 region has 14 residues. V was cut by 6 bases and J by 3 bases, with 15 bases left in between. For the CDR3, the DNA is TGTGCCAGCAGCACCCGGACATTTGGCTACGAGCAGTACTTC. It codes for CASSTRTFGYEQYF. The entire variable domain, with the rest obtained from reference TRBV28 and TRBJ2-7, is as follows: DVKVTQSSRYLVKRTGEKVFLECVQDMDHENMFWYRQDPGLGLRLIYFSYDVKMKEKGDIPEGYSVSREKKERFSLILESASTNQTSMYLCASSTRTFGYEQYFGPGTRLTVT.

The chain employs TRBV19 and TRBJ2-1; 9 positions agree with TRBD2. Losses at the gene ends were 5 bases for V and 5 bases for J; bases not matched to a gene: 16. There are 18 residues in the CDR3. CDR1 is LNHDA and CDR2 is SQIVND in the germline V gene (reference sequence). This CDR3 is CASSQFDRASGVNNEQFF. CDR3 sequence (DNA): TGTGCCAGTAGTCAGTTTGACAGGGCTAGCGGGGTCAACAATGAGCAGTTCTTC.

This chain joins TRBV7-9 and TRBJ2-5; possibly TRBD1 for D (6 bases). Trimming removed 5 bases from V and 3 bases from J, with 16 bases in between. The CDR3 contains 15 residues. Germline V gene data show CDR1 as SEHNR and CDR2 as FQNEAQ (reference sequence). As DNA, the CDR3 is TGTGCCAGCAGCCACCGGGACATAAAAAAAGAGACCCAGTACTTC. Translation gives CASSHRDIKKETQYF.

The chain carries TRBV29-1 and TRBJ2-2, with D tentatively TRBD1 (6 bases). Germline V gene data show CDR1 as SQVTM and CDR2 as ANQGSEA. V lost 7 bases and J lost 7, with 13 bases in between. CDR3 length: 12 amino acids. This CDR3 is CSAYRVGGELFF. As DNA, the CDR3 is TGCAGCGCTTACAGGGTTGGCGGGGAGCTGTTTTTT.

CDR3 bases: TGTGCCAGCAGCTTGGAACAGGGGGTAGATACGCAGTATTTT. Its translation: CASSLEQGVDTQYF. The chain is built from TRBV5-4 and TRBJ2-3, with 8 positions matching TRBD1. Germline CDR1 is SGHNT and CDR2 is YYREEE (reference sequence). V shed 0 bases, J shed 5 bases, and the junction held 2 bases outside the gene matches. This CDR3 spans 14 amino acids.

The CDR3 nucleotides read TGTGCCAGCAGTATTTTTAGTACTGAGCAGTTCTTC. Protein: CASSIFSTEQFF. This rearrangement joins TRBV28 to TRBJ2-1; D gene ambiguous. The CDR3 is 12 amino acids. The V and J ends lost 5 bases and 9 bases respectively, with 11 bases between them. Germline CDR1 is MDHEN and CDR2 is SYDVKM.

In its sample, this clone is medium-sized. The gene calls are TRBV14 and TRBJ2-1; D not resolved. V lost 3 bases and J lost 8, with 11 bases in between. This CDR3 is 13 amino acids long. Germline assignment: CDR1 SGHDN and CDR2 FVKESK. CDR3 sequence: CASSHYPQDEQFF. The CDR3 region has the DNA TGTGCCAGCAGCCATTACCCCCAGGATGAGCAGTTCTTC.

This chain joins TRBV5-6 and TRBJ1-1; D ambiguous. This CDR3 has 12 amino acids. Trimming cost V 5 bases and J 6 bases, with 11 bases left between them. The V gene's germline CDR1 is SGHDT and CDR2 YYEEEE. CDR3 sequence reads: CASRVAHSEAFF. For the CDR3, the DNA is TGTGCCAGCAGAGTAGCACACTCTGAAGCTTTCTTT.